The subject of this entry is one T cell receptor (beta chain). The target antigen is unknown. Germline V gene sequence: CDR1 SGHRS, CDR2 YFSETQ. This CDR3 spans 13 amino acids. These data come from a study of CXCR3-negative and CXCR3-positive naive CD8 T cells. Study-level results: A higher hydrophobicity marked the TRB CDR3s of CXCR3-positive naive cells versus CXCR3-negative naive cells.

5' RACE that incorporated UMI labels was used to prepare the TRB cDNA libraries. TCRdb reprocessed the 5' RACE reads, with one entry per CDR3 protein and no DNA. The table counts about 98,000 distinct CDR3 sequences; less than 1.1% lies in the top ten. The rearrangement joins TRBV5-1 to TRBJ2-7; TCRdb lists TRBD1, though no DNA is available to test this call. The TCR was taken from a human donor in good health. Some clones in this sample may be carry-over from other donors' samples. Sequenced material: naive CXCR3+ CD8+ T cells from blood. Subset here: CD45RO-CCR7+CD27+CD95- naive CD8+ T cells expressing CXCR3 (TNR3+). CDR3 in amino acids: CASTPGQDYEQYF.